Listed below are T cell receptor beta chains from one sample, sequenced in a study of blood T cell repertoires in COVID-19. Profiling relied on immunoSEQ multiplex PCR, and the TCRdb table lists in-frame clones only, not all of them. The profile covers more than 300,000 clones, with about 90% appearing a single time and about 6% taken by the ten largest. Material: peripheral blood. The source is a woman in her forties or fifties with COVID-19, enrolled during active disease. Each CDR3 is given with its conserved first and last residue. Fields, in order: J gene, D gene, V gene, CDR3 DNA, CDR3 protein. D genes are given only for firm matches.

j_call: TRBJ1-4; d_call: TRBD1; v_call: TRBV6-5; cdr3_nt: TGTGCCAGCAGTCCCGGGACAGGGAGAGAAAAACTGTTTTTT; cdr3_aa: CASSPGTGREKLFF
j_call: TRBJ1-1; d_call: .; v_call: TRBV29-1; cdr3_nt: TGCAGCGTTGGGTGGCCAAACACTGAAGCTTTCTTT; cdr3_aa: CSVGWPNTEAFF
j_call: TRBJ2-7; d_call: TRBD2; v_call: TRBV19; cdr3_nt: TGTGCCAGTAGCGAAACTAGCGGGAGTCCCTACGAGCAGTACTTC; cdr3_aa: CASSETSGSPYEQYF
j_call: TRBJ2-1; d_call: .; v_call: TRBV4-2; cdr3_nt: TGTGCCAGCAGCCAGGGCACGAATGAGCAGTTCTTC; cdr3_aa: CASSQGTNEQFF
j_call: TRBJ2-3; d_call: TRBD1; v_call: TRBV7-6; cdr3_nt: TGTGCCAGCAGCCCCCGGACAGGTCTAACAGATACGCAGTATTTT; cdr3_aa: CASSPRTGLTDTQYF
j_call: TRBJ2-7; d_call: TRBD2; v_call: TRBV19; cdr3_nt: TGTGCCAGTAGTCTTGGGCGGGAGGGTATTTACGAGCAGTACTTC; cdr3_aa: CASSLGREGIYEQYF
j_call: TRBJ1-6; d_call: .; v_call: TRBV27; cdr3_nt: TGTGCCAGCAGTTTATTGGCACAGTTAAATTCACCCCTCCACTTT; cdr3_aa: CASSLLAQLNSPLHF
j_call: TRBJ1-1; d_call: .; v_call: TRBV21-1; cdr3_nt: TGTGCCAGCACCCGTGCCCCCCTGAGGGACACTGAAGCTTTCTTT; cdr3_aa: CASTRAPLRDTEAFF
j_call: TRBJ2-5; d_call: .; v_call: TRBV5-3; cdr3_nt: TGTGCCAGAAGCTTGGTTGTCCGGGGAATAGAGACCCAGTACTTC; cdr3_aa: CARSLVVRGIETQYF
j_call: TRBJ2-7; d_call: .; v_call: TRBV5-3; cdr3_nt: TGTGCCAGAAGCTCACTGGACAATGGGAGGATCTACGAGCAGTACTTC; cdr3_aa: CARSSLDNGRIYEQYF
j_call: TRBJ2-5; d_call: .; v_call: TRBV11-2; cdr3_nt: TGTGCCAGCAGCTTAAGGAGGGCCATCCTGATCCCCCAAGAGACCCAGTACTTC; cdr3_aa: CASSLRRAILIPQETQYF
j_call: TRBJ1-1; d_call: .; v_call: TRBV19; cdr3_nt: TGTGCCAGTAGTATAGATGGAGCGAACACTGAAGCTTTCTTT; cdr3_aa: CASSIDGANTEAFF
j_call: TRBJ1-3; d_call: TRBD1; v_call: TRBV12-5; cdr3_nt: TGTGCTAGTGGTTTACCCAGGGGGTACGGAAACACCATATATTTT; cdr3_aa: CASGLPRGYGNTIYF
j_call: TRBJ2-3; d_call: .; v_call: TRBV4-1; cdr3_nt: TGCGCCAGCAGCCAAGATTGGGGCTGGGCGGAGGGGGATACGCAGTATTTT; cdr3_aa: CASSQDWGWAEGDTQYF
j_call: TRBJ2-5; d_call: TRBD2; v_call: TRBV5-4; cdr3_nt: TGTGCCAGCAGCTACCACTCCTCTAGCGGGAGTGGAGAGACTCAGTACTTC; cdr3_aa: CASSYHSSSGSGETQYF